The sequence of this TCR beta chain was determined in a study of PD-1 blockade in classical Hodgkin lymphoma. Libraries were prepared by immunoSEQ multiplex PCR; TCRdb keeps only in-frame clonotypes and omits some of them. The data show about 29,000 clones, around 90% seen once. In this sample, this clone turned up once. The CDR3 is made up of 15 amino acids. From germline, CDR1 is SGHVS and CDR2 FNYEAQ. Unmatched junction bases numbered 7, after V lost 5 bases and J lost 1 base. There was relapse after autologous stem cell transplantation in every patient, and there was variation in brentuximab vedotin exposure. PBMCs were thawed, and CD8+ T cells were then isolated from them by magnetic negative selection.

The source was CD8+ T cells from blood, collected at baseline. V and J are TRBV7-6 and TRBJ1-1; 7 nucleotides agree with TRBD1. The clonotype comes from a human donor with classical Hodgkin lymphoma. The CDR3 bases are TGTGCCAGCAGCCCCCAGGGGGGACAGAACACTGAAGCTTTCTTT. Protein: CASSPQGGQNTEAFF.